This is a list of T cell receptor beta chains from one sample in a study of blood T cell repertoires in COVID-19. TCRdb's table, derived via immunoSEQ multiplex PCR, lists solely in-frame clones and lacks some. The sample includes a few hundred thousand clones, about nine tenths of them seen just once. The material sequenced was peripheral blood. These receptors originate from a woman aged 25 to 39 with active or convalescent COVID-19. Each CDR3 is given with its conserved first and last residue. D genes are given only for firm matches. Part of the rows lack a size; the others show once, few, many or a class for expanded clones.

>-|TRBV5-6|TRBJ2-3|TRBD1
CASSETGVADTQYF
TGTGCCAGCAGCGAGACAGGGGTGGCAGATACGCAGTATTTT
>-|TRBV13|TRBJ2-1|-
CASSSLSEGVSNEQFF
TGTGCCAGCAGCTCCCTTTCAGAGGGGGTAAGCAATGAGCAGTTCTTC
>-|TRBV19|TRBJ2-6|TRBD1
CASRRDREANVLTF
TGTGCCAGTAGGAGGGACAGGGAAGCCAACGTCCTGACTTTC
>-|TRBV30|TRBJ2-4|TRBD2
CAWTSGPNKNIQYF
TGTGCCTGGACTAGCGGGCCAAACAAAAACATTCAGTACTTC
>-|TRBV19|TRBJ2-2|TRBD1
CASSGTGGAGELFF
TGTGCCAGTAGCGGGACAGGGGGGGCCGGGGAGCTGTTTTTT
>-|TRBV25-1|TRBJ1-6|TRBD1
CASRPPGTGNSPLHF
TGTGCCAGCAGGCCACCTGGGACAGGGAATTCACCCCTCCACTTT
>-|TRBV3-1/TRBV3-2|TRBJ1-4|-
CASSGTLGEKLFF
TGTGCCAGTTCCGGGACTCTGGGTGAAAAACTGTTTTTT
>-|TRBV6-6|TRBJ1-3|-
CASSPRGFAGLSGNTIYF
TGTGCCAGCAGTCCCCGGGGTTTTGCAGGCCTCTCTGGAAACACCATATATTTT
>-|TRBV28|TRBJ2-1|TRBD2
CASSLPRGFYNEQFF
TGTGCCAGCAGTTTACCGCGGGGGTTCTACAATGAGCAGTTCTTC
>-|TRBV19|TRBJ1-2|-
CASRVDRNYGYTF
TGTGCCAGTAGGGTCGACAGGAACTATGGCTACACCTTC
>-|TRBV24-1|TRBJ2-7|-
CATSDSLHYEQYF
TGTGCCACCAGTGATTCCTTACACTACGAGCAGTACTTC
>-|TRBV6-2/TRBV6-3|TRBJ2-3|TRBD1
CASSADRSWTGGRGDTQYF
TGTGCCAGCAGTGCCGACCGTTCTTGGACAGGGGGGCGGGGAGATACGCAGTATTTT
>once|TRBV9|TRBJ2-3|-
CASSPYITDTQYF
TGTGCCAGCAGCCCCTATATCACAGATACGCAGTATTTT
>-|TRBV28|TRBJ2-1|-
CASSFRGWDLNEQFF
TGTGCCAGCAGTTTCAGGGGATGGGATCTGAATGAGCAGTTCTTC
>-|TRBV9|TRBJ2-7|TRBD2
CASSVEASGGGEQYF
TGTGCCAGCAGCGTAGAGGCTAGCGGGGGAGGCGAGCAGTACTTC
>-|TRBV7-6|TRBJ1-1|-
CASSSVGGVTEAFF
TGTGCCAGCAGCTCGGTTGGCGGGGTCACTGAAGCTTTCTTT
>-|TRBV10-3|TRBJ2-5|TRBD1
CAISLGQGASETQYF
TGTGCCATCAGTCTAGGACAGGGGGCGAGTGAGACCCAGTACTTC
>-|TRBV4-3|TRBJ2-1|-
CASSQDGAGQQFF
TGCGCCAGCAGCCAAGATGGGGCGGGGCAGCAGTTCTTC
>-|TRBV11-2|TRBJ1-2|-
CASSSQGLGGYTF
TGTGCCAGCAGCTCCCAGGGTCTGGGCGGCTACACCTTC